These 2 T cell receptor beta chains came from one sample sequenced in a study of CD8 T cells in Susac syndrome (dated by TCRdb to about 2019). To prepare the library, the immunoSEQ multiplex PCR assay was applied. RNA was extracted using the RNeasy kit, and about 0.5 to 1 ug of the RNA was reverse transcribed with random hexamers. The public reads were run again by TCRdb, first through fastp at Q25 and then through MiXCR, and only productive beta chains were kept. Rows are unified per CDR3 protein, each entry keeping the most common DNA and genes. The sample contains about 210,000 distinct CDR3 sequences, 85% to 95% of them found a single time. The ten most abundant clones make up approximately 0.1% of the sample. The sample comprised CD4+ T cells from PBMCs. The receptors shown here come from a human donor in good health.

The CDR3 loop reads CASRTGSNEQFF. The CDR3 DNA reads TGTGCCAGCAGGACAGGGAGTAATGAGCAGTTCTTC. The chain has TRBV25-1 and TRBJ2-1; 7 bases are a match to TRBD1. J lost 7 bases, V lost 6 bases, and 3 bases had no gene match. CDR1 MGHDK and CDR2 SYGVNS come from the germline V gene. The CDR3 covers 12 residues.

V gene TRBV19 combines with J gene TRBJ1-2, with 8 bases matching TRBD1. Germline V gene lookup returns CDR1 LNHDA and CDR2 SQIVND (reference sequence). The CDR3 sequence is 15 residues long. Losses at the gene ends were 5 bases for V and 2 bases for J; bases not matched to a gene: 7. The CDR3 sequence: CASSSTGGENYGYTF. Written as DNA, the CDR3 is TGTGCCAGTAGTTCTACAGGGGGAGAAAACTATGGCTACACCTTC.